Sequencing of this T cell receptor (beta chain) was carried out in a study of beta chain features in type 1 diabetes. This clone was observed a few times. What it binds is unknown. General study results and limits: Among patients, naive, central memory and Treg TCRB repertoires appeared more similar than among healthy donors. The study notes PCR might favor shorter templates equally in patients and controls. The cDNA sequencing approach could over-represent high-TCR-expressing cells. Moderately but significantly shorter TCRB CDR3s were found in Type 1 diabetes patients in all four CD4+ subsets.

The entirety of the isolated RNA underwent reverse transcription, so expressed TCRB transcripts were sequenced. Sequencing used immunoSEQ multiplex PCR; TCRdb keeps in-frame clones, though not all of them. The table includes around 450,000 clones, approximately 10% detected once. The source of this sequence is a woman aged 18-35 years in good health. The sequenced material came from naive CD4+ T cells from blood.

This chain's CDR3 is CASSKALTGVVETQYF. In nucleotides, the CDR3 is TGTGCCAGCAGCAAAGCCCTAACGGGGGTTGTGGAGACCCAGTACTTC. V usage is TRBV21-1 and J usage is TRBJ2-5; TRBD2 is taken as the D call from the table, unchecked against the DNA. TRBV21-1 is described as a pseudogene. CDR3 size: 16 residues.